The 11 T cell receptor beta chains given below trace back to one sample, sequenced in a study of Ad26.COV2.S vaccination and SARS-CoV-2 variants. Generated by immunoSEQ multiplex PCR, the TCRdb table keeps only in-frame clones and is missing some. The sample shows about 350,000 clones, 85% of them seen only once. The treatment was: over 15 received Ad26.COV2.S at low or high dose, single or two shots; a few received placebo; per-sample allocation not given. After the first vaccine or placebo injection, samples were drawn on day 63. The starting material was peripheral blood, obtained in a trial of Ad26.COV2.S vaccine versus placebo. Receptor source: a person between 18 and 65 years old who received the Ad26.COV2.S COVID-19 vaccine or a placebo.

The chain has TRBV6-2 or TRBV6-3 and TRBJ1-1; the D is unclear. V lost 4 bases to trimming and J lost 10 bases, with 10 bases between them. This CDR3 is built from 11 residues. Germline lookup yields CDR1 MNHEY and CDR2 SVGEGT. This CDR3 is CASSSGGGAFF. CDR3 sequence (DNA): TGTGCCAGCAGTTCTGGAGGCGGAGCTTTCTTT.

The V call is TRBV30, the J call TRBJ1-6; 10 bases are shared with TRBD1. Germline CDR1 is GTSNPN and CDR2 is SVGIG (reference sequence). The CDR3 extends over 15 amino acids. The J segment lost 7 bases and the V segment lost 2 bases, leaving 5 bases of the junction unmatched. This CDR3 reads CAWSSGQGKNSPLHF. The CDR3 coding sequence is TGTGCCTGGAGTTCGGGACAGGGGAAGAATTCACCCCTCCACTTT.

The rearrangement joins TRBV7-9 to TRBJ1-1, with D maybe TRBD1 (5 bases). CDR1 and CDR2 from the germline V gene are SEHNR and FQNEAQ (reference sequence). Trimming left V 5 bases short and J 0 bases short, with 22 bases between. The CDR3 covers 18 residues. In DNA, the CDR3 is TGTGCCAGCAGCCCTATCGGGAAAGGGGTGGGCTTGAACACTGAAGCTTTCTTT. Amino acid sequence: CASSPIGKGVGLNTEAFF.

V gene TRBV28 combines with J gene TRBJ2-7, with 14 bases identical to TRBD2. V gave up 4 bases and J gave up 3 bases; unmatched junction bases: 5. Germline-derived CDR1 and CDR2 are MDHEN and SYDVKM. The CDR3 extends over 16 amino acids. The CDR3 loop reads CASSSRTSGRFYEQYF. DNA for the CDR3: TGTGCCAGCAGTTCCAGGACTAGCGGGAGGTTCTACGAGCAGTACTTC. The variable domain in full, with the rest retrieved from reference TRBV28 and TRBJ2-7, is DVKVTQSSRYLVKRTGEKVFLECVQDMDHENMFWYRQDPGLGLRLIYFSYDVKMKEKGDIPEGYSVSREKKERFSLILESASTNQTSMYLCASSSRTSGRFYEQYFGPGTRLTVT.

There are a few counts of this clone. J is TRBJ2-1 and V is TRBV7-9; possibly TRBD1 for D (5 bases). Germline lookup yields CDR1 SEHNR and CDR2 FQNEAQ (reference sequence). V lost 8 bases and J lost 8, with 19 bases in between. The CDR3 is made up of 14 amino acids. The CDR3 DNA follows: TGTGCCAGCCGCCGGGCAGGGTTAATGGATGAGCAGTTCTTC. Translated: CASRRAGLMDEQFF.

The V call is TRBV28, the J call TRBJ2-3, with 15 bases aligning to TRBD2. The trim removed 5 bases at V and 7 bases at J, leaving 7 bases unmatched. The CDR3 sequence is 16 residues long. The germline gives CDR1 MDHEN, CDR2 SYDVKM. CDR3 in amino acids: CASSPRTSGRGHTQYF. CDR3 sequence (DNA): TGTGCCAGCAGTCCTAGGACTAGCGGGAGGGGCCATACGCAGTATTTT.

The chain has TRBV7-8 and TRBJ2-7; tentatively, D is TRBD1 or TRBD2 (5 bases each). The CDR3 is 14 amino acids. The germline CDR1 and CDR2 sequences are SGHVS and FQNEAQ. Trimming cost V 5 bases and J 6 bases, with 17 bases left between them. The CDR3 sequence: CASSPPGRSVEQYF. For the CDR3, the DNA is TGTGCCAGCAGCCCCCCGGGGCGCTCGGTCGAGCAGTACTTC. Using reference TRBV7-8 and TRBJ2-7 for the parts outside the CDR3, the full variable domain is GAGVSQSPRYKVAKRGQDVALRCDPISGHVSLFWYQQALGQGPEFLTYFQNEAQLDKSGLPSDRFFAERPEGSVSTLKIQRTQQEDSAVYLCASSPPGRSVEQYFGPGTRLTVT.

The chain combines TRBV27 with TRBJ1-5, with TRBD1 matching 9 bases. The V gene end was trimmed by 5 bases and the J gene end by 4 bases; junction bases not matched to a gene: 6. Germline V CDR1 and CDR2: MNHEY, SMNVEV (reference sequence). The CDR3 has 15 residues. The CDR3, as DNA: TGTGCCAGCAGTCGGACAGGGGTGCGTAATCAGCCCCAGCATTTT. This codes for CASSRTGVRNQPQHF.

The chain has TRBV7-2 and TRBJ1-2; D not certain. Trimming took 5 bases from V and 7 from J, leaving 14 bases between them. CDR3 length: 13 amino acids. The germline V gene has CDR1 SGHTA and CDR2 FQGNSA. The CDR3 nucleotides read TGTGCCAGCAGCCAACAAAGGGCTAGTGGCTACACCTTC. Translating it yields CASSQQRASGYTF.

V usage is TRBV6-2 or TRBV6-3 and J usage is TRBJ2-5; D may be TRBD1 (5 bases). The V end lost 4 bases, the J end lost 5 bases, and 11 bases lay between the germline ends. The germline CDR1 and CDR2 sequences are MNHEY and SVGEGT. This CDR3 is built from 13 residues. CDR3 sequence reads: CASSLGLMETQYF. The CDR3 bases are TGTGCCAGCAGTTTGGGGCTAATGGAGACCCAGTACTTC.

As regards this clone: The sample holds other DNA sequences that translate to the same CDR3. The rearrangement links TRBV12-3 or TRBV12-4 to TRBJ2-2; D is unclear. V was pared by 3 bases and J by 1 base, with 3 bases between. The CDR3 contains 13 residues. The CDR3 sequence: CASSLGNTGELFF. Here the CDR3 DNA reads TGTGCCAGCAGTTTGGGGAACACCGGGGAGCTGTTTTTT.